This is a list of T cell receptor beta chains from one sample in a study of cytomegalovirus exposure and HLA in healthy donors. Profiled with immunoSEQ multiplex PCR; TCRdb holds only in-frame clones, not every one. The sample includes around 130,000 clones, about 70% of them seen just once. Sequencing was carried out using PBMCs. The receptors here all came from a woman aged 40 to 50 in good health and CMV-seropositive. Each CDR3 is given with its conserved first and last residue. The D gene is left open where the match is weak. Size tells how often a clone was seen (once, few, many) or the class of an expanded clone, and some rows leave it out.

abundance: few; d_gene: TRBD2; j_gene: TRBJ2-7; v_gene: TRBV6-1; CDR3aa: CASSEPGLAGSRYEQYF; CDR3nt: TGTGCCAGCAGTGAACCGGGACTAGCGGGGTCACGATACGAGCAGTACTTC
abundance: NA; d_gene: TRBD1; j_gene: TRBJ1-1; v_gene: TRBV9; CDR3aa: CASSAGQGTLDTEAFF; CDR3nt: TGTGCCAGCAGCGCTGGACAGGGGACTTTGGACACTGAAGCTTTCTTT
abundance: NA; d_gene: NA; j_gene: TRBJ2-7; v_gene: TRBV7-6; CDR3aa: CASSLAATDPYEQYF; CDR3nt: TGTGCCAGCAGCTTAGCCGCGACAGACCCCTACGAGCAGTACTTC
abundance: NA; d_gene: TRBD1; j_gene: TRBJ2-7; v_gene: TRBV27; CDR3aa: CASSPRQGAPYEQYF; CDR3nt: TGTGCCAGCAGTCCCCGACAGGGGGCGCCGTACGAGCAGTACTTC
abundance: NA; d_gene: NA; j_gene: TRBJ1-1; v_gene: TRBV28; CDR3aa: CASRGHPLDTEAFF; CDR3nt: TGTGCCAGCAGGGGACATCCCCTGGACACTGAAGCTTTCTTT
abundance: NA; d_gene: NA; j_gene: TRBJ1-2; v_gene: TRBV11-2; CDR3aa: CASSATPGGYTF; CDR3nt: TGTGCCAGCAGCGCCACCCCGGGAGGCTACACCTTC
abundance: NA; d_gene: TRBD2; j_gene: TRBJ2-1; v_gene: TRBV4-3; CDR3aa: CASSPTSGGSYNEQFF; CDR3nt: TGCGCCAGCAGCCCGACTAGCGGGGGGTCCTACAATGAGCAGTTCTTC
abundance: NA; d_gene: TRBD2; j_gene: TRBJ2-2; v_gene: TRBV19; CDR3aa: CASSGGLTGELFF; CDR3nt: TGTGCCAGTAGCGGGGGGTTAACCGGGGAGCTGTTTTTT
abundance: NA; d_gene: NA; j_gene: TRBJ1-3; v_gene: TRBV5-1; CDR3aa: CASSSGSSGNTIYF; CDR3nt: TGCGCCAGCAGCTCAGGGTCCTCTGGAAACACCATATATTTT
abundance: NA; d_gene: NA; j_gene: TRBJ2-2; v_gene: TRBV14; CDR3aa: CASSQVNRAAANTGELFF; CDR3nt: TGTGCCAGCAGCCAAGTCAACAGGGCTGCGGCGAACACCGGGGAGCTGTTTTTT
abundance: NA; d_gene: NA; j_gene: TRBJ2-7; v_gene: TRBV30; CDR3aa: CAWSGNRKNYEQYF; CDR3nt: TGTGCCTGGAGTGGAAACAGGAAGAACTACGAGCAGTACTTC
abundance: many; d_gene: NA; j_gene: TRBJ1-3; v_gene: TRBV6-5; CDR3aa: CASSYWAGDGNTIYF; CDR3nt: TGTGCCAGCAGTTACTGGGCGGGGGATGGAAACACCATATATTTT
abundance: NA; d_gene: NA; j_gene: TRBJ2-4; v_gene: TRBV15; CDR3aa: CATAIRGRSLAKNIQYF; CDR3nt: TGTGCCACCGCGATTCGGGGGAGATCACTAGCCAAAAACATTCAGTACTTC
abundance: NA; d_gene: NA; j_gene: TRBJ1-6; v_gene: TRBV28; CDR3aa: CASSHGDPNSPLHF; CDR3nt: TGTGCCAGCAGCCACGGAGATCCCAATTCACCCCTCCACTTT
abundance: NA; d_gene: NA; j_gene: TRBJ1-5; v_gene: TRBV5-1; CDR3aa: CASSLGGGRSNQPQHF; CDR3nt: TGCGCCAGCAGCTTGGGGGGGGGCCGAAGCAATCAGCCCCAGCATTTT
abundance: NA; d_gene: NA; j_gene: TRBJ1-6; v_gene: TRBV6-5; CDR3aa: CASSSGDGRNSPLHF; CDR3nt: TGTGCCAGCAGTTCGGGGGATGGTAGAAATTCACCCCTCCACTTT
abundance: NA; d_gene: TRBD1; j_gene: TRBJ1-5; v_gene: TRBV28; CDR3aa: CASSPTGDINQPQHF; CDR3nt: TGTGCCAGCAGCCCGACAGGGGACATCAATCAGCCCCAGCATTTT
abundance: few; d_gene: NA; j_gene: TRBJ2-7; v_gene: TRBV18; CDR3aa: CASSLRRSYEQYF; CDR3nt: TGTGCCAGCTCCCTCCGGCGGTCCTACGAGCAGTACTTC
abundance: NA; d_gene: NA; j_gene: TRBJ2-7; v_gene: TRBV7-2; CDR3aa: CASSLLALEQYF; CDR3nt: TGTGCCAGCAGCTTATTAGCACTCGAGCAGTACTTC
abundance: NA; d_gene: TRBD2; j_gene: TRBJ2-7; v_gene: TRBV7-9; CDR3aa: CASSLVAGKVEQYF; CDR3nt: TGTGCCAGCAGCTTAGTAGCGGGGAAGGTCGAGCAGTACTTC
abundance: once; d_gene: NA; j_gene: TRBJ2-1; v_gene: TRBV7-6; CDR3aa: CASSLTGGPYNEQFF; CDR3nt: TGTGCCAGCAGCTTAACGGGGGGCCCGTACAATGAGCAGTTCTTC
abundance: few; d_gene: TRBD2; j_gene: TRBJ2-7; v_gene: TRBV7-8; CDR3aa: CASSLTSGPGQQYF; CDR3nt: TGTGCCAGCAGCTTGACTAGCGGACCAGGTCAGCAGTACTTC
abundance: few; d_gene: NA; j_gene: TRBJ1-4; v_gene: TRBV28; CDR3aa: CASSLPLGILFF; CDR3nt: TGTGCCAGCAGTTTACCGCTAGGAATCCTGTTTTTT
abundance: NA; d_gene: TRBD2; j_gene: TRBJ2-5; v_gene: TRBV4-2; CDR3aa: CASSQDGLAGQETQYF; CDR3nt: TGTGCCAGCAGCCAAGATGGACTAGCGGGGCAAGAGACCCAGTACTTC
abundance: NA; d_gene: NA; j_gene: TRBJ1-2; v_gene: TRBV2; CDR3aa: CASSQNSNGYTF; CDR3nt: TGTGCCAGCAGTCAAAACAGTAACGGCTACACCTTC
abundance: NA; d_gene: TRBD1; j_gene: TRBJ1-2; v_gene: TRBV5-1; CDR3aa: CASSYDRDRGDGYTF; CDR3nt: TGCGCCAGCAGCTACGACCGGGACAGGGGGGACGGCTACACCTTC
abundance: NA; d_gene: TRBD2; j_gene: TRBJ2-3; v_gene: TRBV7-9; CDR3aa: CASSLGLAGGPTDTQYF; CDR3nt: TGTGCCAGCAGCTTGGGGCTAGCGGGAGGGCCGACAGATACGCAGTATTTT
abundance: few; d_gene: NA; j_gene: TRBJ1-5; v_gene: TRBV7-9; CDR3aa: CASSWGGAQPQHF; CDR3nt: TGTGCCAGCAGCTGGGGGGGGGCTCAGCCCCAGCATTTT
abundance: NA; d_gene: NA; j_gene: TRBJ1-2; v_gene: TRBV30; CDR3aa: CAWSTSQGSGGYTF; CDR3nt: TGTGCCTGGAGTACGTCACAGGGATCTGGTGGCTACACCTTC
abundance: NA; d_gene: TRBD1; j_gene: TRBJ2-7; v_gene: TRBV18; CDR3aa: CASSPLGQEEQYF; CDR3nt: TGTGCCAGCTCACCACTTGGACAGGAAGAACAGTACTTC
abundance: NA; d_gene: NA; j_gene: TRBJ1-2; v_gene: TRBV5-6; CDR3aa: CASSLPRDRMNYGYTF; CDR3nt: TGTGCCAGCAGCTTGCCCCGTGACAGGATGAACTATGGCTACACCTTC
abundance: NA; d_gene: NA; j_gene: TRBJ2-2; v_gene: TRBV7-3; CDR3aa: CASSYRGAGELFF; CDR3nt: TGTGCCAGCAGCTACCGGGGTGCCGGGGAGCTGTTTTTT
abundance: once; d_gene: TRBD1; j_gene: TRBJ2-7; v_gene: TRBV5-6; CDR3aa: CASSSSGTGGHEQYF; CDR3nt: TGTGCCAGTAGCTCGTCCGGGACAGGGGGCCACGAGCAGTACTTC
abundance: NA; d_gene: TRBD1; j_gene: TRBJ2-7; v_gene: TRBV19; CDR3aa: CASSINRGDEQYF; CDR3nt: TGTGCCAGTAGTATCAACAGGGGAGATGAGCAGTACTTC
abundance: NA; d_gene: NA; j_gene: TRBJ2-6; v_gene: TRBV5-4; CDR3aa: CASYQGIPSGANVLTF; CDR3nt: TGTGCCAGCTACCAGGGAATCCCCTCTGGGGCCAACGTCCTGACTTTC
abundance: NA; d_gene: TRBD2; j_gene: TRBJ2-7; v_gene: TRBV28; CDR3aa: CASSYVSGSRYEQYF; CDR3nt: TGTGCCAGCAGTTACGTTAGCGGGAGTCGATACGAGCAGTACTTC
abundance: NA; d_gene: TRBD2; j_gene: TRBJ2-5; v_gene: TRBV6-5; CDR3aa: CASSYSSGGAKGTQYF; CDR3nt: TGTGCCAGCAGTTACTCGAGCGGGGGGGCCAAGGGGACCCAGTACTTC
abundance: few; d_gene: TRBD1; j_gene: TRBJ1-5; v_gene: TRBV2; CDR3aa: CASSVGQVGSNQPQHF; CDR3nt: TGTGCCAGCAGTGTGGGACAGGTGGGAAGCAATCAGCCCCAGCATTTT
abundance: NA; d_gene: NA; j_gene: TRBJ1-1; v_gene: TRBV18; CDR3aa: CASSLNRETEAFF; CDR3nt: TGTGCCAGCTCATTGAACAGGGAAACTGAAGCTTTCTTT
abundance: NA; d_gene: TRBD2; j_gene: TRBJ2-2; v_gene: TRBV19; CDR3aa: CASSIGGAGELFF; CDR3nt: TGTGCCAGTAGTATTGGGGGGGCCGGGGAGCTGTTTTTT
abundance: once; d_gene: TRBD1; j_gene: TRBJ2-1; v_gene: TRBV7-2; CDR3aa: CASSLARQGARREQFF; CDR3nt: TGTGCCAGCAGCTTAGCAAGACAGGGGGCCCGAAGAGAGCAGTTCTTC
abundance: NA; d_gene: TRBD1; j_gene: TRBJ2-7; v_gene: TRBV30; CDR3aa: CAWSSQGVGEQYF; CDR3nt: TGTGCCTGGAGTTCCCAGGGGGTGGGGGAGCAGTACTTC
abundance: NA; d_gene: TRBD1; j_gene: TRBJ2-7; v_gene: TRBV5-6; CDR3aa: CASSSQDRGIGSYEQYF; CDR3nt: TGTGCCAGCAGCTCCCAGGACAGGGGGATTGGCTCCTACGAGCAGTACTTC
abundance: NA; d_gene: NA; j_gene: TRBJ2-7; v_gene: TRBV9; CDR3aa: CASSVKGHESYEQYF; CDR3nt: TGTGCCAGCAGCGTCAAAGGACACGAGTCCTACGAGCAGTACTTC
abundance: once; d_gene: NA; j_gene: TRBJ2-2; v_gene: TRBV4-1; CDR3aa: CASSQAGQGRLGELFF; CDR3nt: TGCGCCAGCAGCCAAGCTGGTCAGGGAAGGTTAGGGGAGCTGTTTTTT
abundance: NA; d_gene: TRBD2; j_gene: TRBJ2-3; v_gene: TRBV5-4; CDR3aa: CASSFPSGKDTDTQYF; CDR3nt: TGTGCCAGCAGCTTCCCTAGCGGGAAGGACACAGATACGCAGTATTTT
abundance: NA; d_gene: NA; j_gene: TRBJ1-6; v_gene: TRBV28; CDR3aa: CASTIRDSPLHF; CDR3nt: TGTGCCAGCACCATCAGGGATTCACCCCTCCACTTT
abundance: few; d_gene: NA; j_gene: TRBJ1-4; v_gene: TRBV4-3; CDR3aa: CASSLDRREGEKLFF; CDR3nt: TGCGCCAGCAGCCTAGACAGGCGCGAAGGTGAAAAACTGTTTTTT
abundance: NA; d_gene: NA; j_gene: TRBJ1-6; v_gene: TRBV9; CDR3aa: CASSADSLPDNSPLHF; CDR3nt: TGTGCCAGCAGCGCTGACAGTCTCCCAGATAATTCACCCCTCCACTTT
abundance: NA; d_gene: TRBD1; j_gene: TRBJ1-2; v_gene: TRBV11-2; CDR3aa: CASSLGTGGNGYTF; CDR3nt: TGTGCCAGCAGCTTGGGGACAGGGGGCAATGGCTACACCTTC
abundance: NA; d_gene: TRBD1; j_gene: TRBJ2-2; v_gene: TRBV27; CDR3aa: CASTRQGAGELFF; CDR3nt: TGTGCCAGCACCCGACAGGGGGCCGGGGAGCTGTTTTTT